The present TCR beta chain was sequenced within a study of molecular identifiers for immune sequencing clone quantification (dated by TCRdb to the late 2010s). A note on the overall study: For a replicate experiment, the RNA from either roughly 18,000 or 92,000 naive CD8 T cells was divided into five aliquots, and four of those aliquots went on to sequencing. CD8 T cells were used in a methods study to benchmark molecular-identifier clustering-based TCR repertoire sequencing (MIDCIRS) and TCR RNA copy counting. General study outcomes and caveats: A single cell's worth of spiked-in Jurkat TCR RNA was reported detectable even among one million naive CD8 T cells. Clones above 20 RNA copies held over 97% of molecules in CMV-specific effector cells but under 1% in naive cells. Modeling gave roughly 2.9 recovered TCR RNA copies per cell versus roughly 10 by digital PCR, implying approximately 30% capture efficiency. Highly expanded clone sizes could be underestimated because identical TCR molecules may share a barcode. The naive libraries included spiked-in Jurkat TCR RNA (roughly 11 copies' worth), and this RNA is not part of the donor repertoire. When barcode sub-clustering was left out, chimeric consensus sequences inflated TCR diversity, with chimeras reaching as high as 47%.

This clonotype was found a few times. Its antigen is still unknown. No base quality values were provided; no much bigger clone lies one nucleotide off. Library method: PCR. For sequencing, a NextSeq 500 was employed. Bulk TCR libraries were prepared as previously described, using TCR primers listed in Table S5. The Qiagen AllPrep DNA/RNA kit was used to purify total RNA. Before analysis, reads from multiple sequencing runs of the same library were pooled. Per the authors' processing: Reads were retained only if their TCR constant sequence matched exactly, and those retained reads were trimmed to 150 nt and grouped according to their 12-nt molecular barcodes. Reads inside each barcode group were sub-clustered using a 15% Levenshtein threshold, and a quality-weighted consensus sequence was constructed for each RNA molecule. Non-functional sequences were discarded, and so were lower-count sequences lying one edit away from another sequence. On the basis of fitting two negative binomial distributions, barcode sub-clusters with fewer than 20% of the maximum read count were discarded. Using fastp trimming at Q25 and MiXCR clonotype assembly, TCRdb reanalyzed the public sequencing data and kept in-frame beta chains. Here each entry gathers all rows of one CDR3 protein and keeps the most common genes and DNA. TCRdb, rather than the study authors, made the V and J calls. The sample table contains about half a million distinct CDR3 sequences; only one count was recorded for about a quarter of them. Around 0.78% of the sample belongs to the ten largest clones.

Libraries of naive CD8 T cells were built from approximately 20,000 to 1,000,000 sorted cells, with 10%, 30% or 50% of the purified RNA used. On a BD FACSAria II, naive CD8 T cells were FACS-sorted as CD8+CD4-CCR7+CD45RA+ and collected into RLT Plus buffer. To test detection sensitivity, Jurkat RNA equivalent to more than eight TCR copies was spiked into samples of about 19,000-1,000,000 naive CD8 T cells. Enrichment of CD8 T cells was performed with RosetteSep CD8+ T Cell Enrichment Cocktail and Ficoll-Paque, after which ACK red cell lysis was carried out. The CDR3, cysteine through phenylalanine, is 16 amino acids long. Only the CDR3 DNA is retained, 48 bases long and in frame from the first base. From a lookup of the germline V gene, CDR1 and CDR2 are SGHTA and FQGTGA. V sheds 2 bases and J sheds 4 bases, leaving 17 bases between their ends.

In this chain, TRBV7-3 is recombined with TRBJ1-1, with no confident D gene call. The receptor was derived from a human donor in good health. Some libraries in this study had Jurkat cell RNA spiked in. The specimen was naive CD8+ T cells from blood, with Jurkat cell RNA spiked in. Per the publication, the cell subset or site label means: FACS-sorted CD8+CD4-CCR7+CD45RA+ naive T cells. The DNA is TGTGCCAGCAGCTTAGACGGGAATCTTCGACGCACTGAAGCTTTCTTT. Its translation reads: CASSLDGNLRRTEAFF.